The T cell receptor beta chain under discussion was sequenced for a study of T cells in localized non-small cell lung cancer. The CDR3 totals 18 residues. Germline values: CDR1 KGHSH, CDR2 LQKENI. J lost 3 bases, V lost 2 bases, and 12 bases had no gene match. General study points: Among the top 100 tumor clones, a median about 52 appeared in adjacent lung.

As regards this clone: The antigen is unknown.

Libraries were prepared by immunoSEQ multiplex PCR; TCRdb keeps only in-frame clonotypes and omits some of them. The table lists 45,000 or so clones, 80% to 85% of them singletons. V gene TRBV18 combines with J gene TRBJ2-5, with 10 bases fitting TRBD2. The sequence came from a man aged 40 to 70 with stage III lung adenocarcinoma. The specimen comprised peripheral blood mononuclear cells, sampled before any cancer treatment. The CDR3 DNA follows: TGTGCCAGCTCACCATTCGTTAATAGCGGGGGGACGAAAGAGACCCAGTACTTC. It specifies CASSPFVNSGGTKETQYF.